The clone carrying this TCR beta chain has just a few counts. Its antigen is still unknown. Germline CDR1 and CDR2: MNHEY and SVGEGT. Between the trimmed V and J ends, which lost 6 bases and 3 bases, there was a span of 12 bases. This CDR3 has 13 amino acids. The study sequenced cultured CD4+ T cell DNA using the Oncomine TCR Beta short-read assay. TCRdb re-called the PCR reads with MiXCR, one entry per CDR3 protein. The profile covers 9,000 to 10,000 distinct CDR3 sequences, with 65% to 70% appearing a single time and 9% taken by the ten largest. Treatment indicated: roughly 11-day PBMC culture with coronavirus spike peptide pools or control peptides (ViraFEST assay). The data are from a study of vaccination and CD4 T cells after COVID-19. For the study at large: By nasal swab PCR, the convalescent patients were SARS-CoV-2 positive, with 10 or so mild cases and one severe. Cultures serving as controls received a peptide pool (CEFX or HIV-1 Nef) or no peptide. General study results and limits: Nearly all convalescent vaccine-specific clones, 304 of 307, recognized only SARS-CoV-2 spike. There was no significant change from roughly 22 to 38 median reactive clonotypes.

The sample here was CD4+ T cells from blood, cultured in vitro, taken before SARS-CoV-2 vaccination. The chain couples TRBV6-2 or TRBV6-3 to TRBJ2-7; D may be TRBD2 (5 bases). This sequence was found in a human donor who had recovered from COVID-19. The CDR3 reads CASRRTSYYEQYF. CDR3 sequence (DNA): TGTGCCAGCAGGCGTACTAGTTACTACGAGCAGTACTTC.